These T cell receptor beta chains were read from a single sample in a study of control samples from healthy donors and cancer patients. Libraries were prepared by immunoSEQ multiplex PCR; TCRdb keeps only in-frame clonotypes and omits some of them. The table has roughly 64,000 clones, 90% seen once. The specimen was PBMCs. The source is a woman between 45 and 65 years old with colorectal cancer. Both conserved end residues are part of each CDR3. A D gene is named only where the DNA matches it firmly.

j_call: TRBJ2-5
v_call: TRBV7-2
d_call: -
cdr3_nt: TGTGCCAGCAGCTTTGGGGGGCTGAAGACCCAGTACTTC
cdr3_aa: CASSFGGLKTQYF

j_call: TRBJ1-2
v_call: TRBV28
d_call: -
cdr3_nt: TGTGCCAGCAGCGGCGTGGGCTATGGCTACACCTTC
cdr3_aa: CASSGVGYGYTF

j_call: TRBJ2-1
v_call: TRBV6-5
d_call: TRBD1
cdr3_nt: TGTGCCAGCAGTTCCCGGGGACAGGGGAACAATGAGCAGTTCTTC
cdr3_aa: CASSSRGQGNNEQFF

j_call: TRBJ1-4
v_call: TRBV7-2
d_call: -
cdr3_nt: TGTGCCAGCAGCTTAGGGCCCGGAGGAGAAAAACTGTTTTTT
cdr3_aa: CASSLGPGGEKLFF

j_call: TRBJ1-1
v_call: TRBV5-1
d_call: -
cdr3_nt: TGCGCCAGCAGCTTCCAGCCAGGAGTGACTGAAGCTTTCTTT
cdr3_aa: CASSFQPGVTEAFF

j_call: TRBJ1-2
v_call: TRBV5-1
d_call: -
cdr3_nt: TGCGCCAGCAGCCCCGACCCTGGCAACTATGGCTACACCTTC
cdr3_aa: CASSPDPGNYGYTF

j_call: TRBJ2-2
v_call: TRBV19
d_call: TRBD2
cdr3_nt: TGTGCCAGTAGCACTAGCGCCGCGAACACCGGGGAGCTGTTTTTT
cdr3_aa: CASSTSAANTGELFF

j_call: TRBJ2-5
v_call: TRBV7-6
d_call: TRBD1
cdr3_nt: TGTGCCAGCAGCGGGGACAGGGGTCTTTGGGAGACCCAGTACTTC
cdr3_aa: CASSGDRGLWETQYF

j_call: TRBJ2-1
v_call: TRBV18
d_call: TRBD2
cdr3_nt: TGTGCCAGCTCACCGGAGCGGGGGCTCTACAATGAGCAGTTCTTC
cdr3_aa: CASSPERGLYNEQFF

j_call: TRBJ2-7
v_call: TRBV11-3
d_call: -
cdr3_nt: TGTGCCAGCAGTCTACAGGGTCGCGAGCAGTACTTC
cdr3_aa: CASSLQGREQYF

j_call: TRBJ1-4
v_call: TRBV21-1
d_call: -
cdr3_nt: TGTGCCAGCAGCAAAGCGGGGTGGGCAACTAATGAAAAACTGTTTTTT
cdr3_aa: CASSKAGWATNEKLFF

j_call: TRBJ1-3
v_call: TRBV7-2
d_call: -
cdr3_nt: TGTGCCAGCAGCTTAGTTGCCAGCTCTGGAAACACCATATATTTT
cdr3_aa: CASSLVASSGNTIYF

j_call: TRBJ2-7
v_call: TRBV18
d_call: -
cdr3_nt: TGTGCCAGCTCACCAGGCGGGCAGACCTACGAGCAGTACTTC
cdr3_aa: CASSPGGQTYEQYF

j_call: TRBJ2-2
v_call: TRBV28
d_call: -
cdr3_nt: TGTGCCAGCACAATGGCGGGCAGGGTGGGAACCGGGGAGCTGTTTTTT
cdr3_aa: CASTMAGRVGTGELFF

j_call: TRBJ1-4
v_call: TRBV19
d_call: -
cdr3_nt: TGTGCCAGTAAACACAGAGCAACTAATGAAAAACTGTTTTTT
cdr3_aa: CASKHRATNEKLFF

j_call: TRBJ1-5
v_call: TRBV6-6
d_call: -
cdr3_nt: TGTGCCAGCAGTTACCCTCAAAATAGCAATCAGCCCCAGCATTTT
cdr3_aa: CASSYPQNSNQPQHF

j_call: TRBJ1-6
v_call: TRBV5-1
d_call: TRBD1
cdr3_nt: TGCGCCAGCAGCTTGGACACGGGACAGGGGATGGGTTCACCCCTCCACTTT
cdr3_aa: CASSLDTGQGMGSPLHF

j_call: TRBJ2-7
v_call: TRBV2
d_call: -
cdr3_nt: TGTGCCAGCAGTGTTTTCCACGAGCAGTACTTC
cdr3_aa: CASSVFHEQYF

j_call: TRBJ2-7
v_call: TRBV10-3
d_call: TRBD1
cdr3_nt: TGTGCCATCAGTGAGTCGCCGACAGGGTACGAGCAGTACTTC
cdr3_aa: CAISESPTGYEQYF

j_call: TRBJ2-2
v_call: TRBV10-1
d_call: -
cdr3_nt: TGCGCCAGCAGTGATAACCCCACCGGGGAGCTGTTTTTT
cdr3_aa: CASSDNPTGELFF

j_call: TRBJ2-7
v_call: TRBV18
d_call: TRBD1
cdr3_nt: TGTGCCAGCTCAGCATCGGACAGGGCCTACGAGCAGTACTTC
cdr3_aa: CASSASDRAYEQYF

j_call: TRBJ2-7
v_call: TRBV19
d_call: TRBD1
cdr3_nt: TGTGCCAGTAGTATGGACAGGGGAACCTACGAGCAGTACTTC
cdr3_aa: CASSMDRGTYEQYF

j_call: TRBJ2-2
v_call: TRBV7-2
d_call: -
cdr3_nt: TGTGCCACCCTGCAGGGGCCGAGTCGAACCGGGGAGCTGTTTTTT
cdr3_aa: CATLQGPSRTGELFF

j_call: TRBJ2-7
v_call: TRBV6-2/TRBV6-3
d_call: -
cdr3_nt: TGTGCCAGCAGCTCGCCGGCTAGCAGTTCCTACGAGCAGTACTTC
cdr3_aa: CASSSPASSSYEQYF

j_call: TRBJ2-1
v_call: TRBV7-3
d_call: TRBD2
cdr3_nt: TGTGCCAGCAGCCTAGCGGGAAACAATGAGCAGTTCTTC
cdr3_aa: CASSLAGNNEQFF

j_call: TRBJ1-5
v_call: TRBV10-3
d_call: -
cdr3_nt: TGTGCCATCCTAAATCAGCCCCAGCATTTT
cdr3_aa: CAILNQPQHF